These T cell receptor beta chains were read from a single sample in a study of blood T cell repertoires in COVID-19. Produced via immunoSEQ multiplex PCR; TCRdb's table is partial and in-frame only. The data contain around 250,000 clones, approximately 84% of them singletons. The sequencing input was peripheral blood. The receptors were gathered from an elderly woman with acute or convalescent COVID-19. The CDR3 runs from the conserved cysteine through the conserved F or W. D genes are given only for firm matches. Expanded clones are given a class, and other clones once, few, many or no size at all.

v_call	j_call	d_call	clone_size	cdr3_nt	cdr3_aa
TRBV7-2	TRBJ1-6	NA	NA	TGTGCCAGCAGCTTAGGCCTGGGGGGGGGTTCACCCCTCCACTTT	CASSLGLGGGSPLHF
TRBV5-5	TRBJ2-7	TRBD2	NA	TGTGCCAGCAGCTTGGTTCTAGCGGGGGTGGGCGAGCAGTACTTC	CASSLVLAGVGEQYF
TRBV6-5	TRBJ2-1	TRBD2	NA	TGTGCCAGCAGTTACTTAACTAGCGGGAGGGATAATGAGCAGTTCTTC	CASSYLTSGRDNEQFF
TRBV5-1	TRBJ2-5	TRBD2	NA	TGCGCCAGCAGCCTTACTAGCGTCCAAGAGACCCAGTACTTC	CASSLTSVQETQYF
TRBV5-1	TRBJ2-2	TRBD1	NA	TGCGCCAGCAGCTCAAGAGACAGGGCGAACACCGGGGAGCTGTTTTTT	CASSSRDRANTGELFF
TRBV5-4	TRBJ2-5	NA	NA	TGTGCCAGCAGCAAGCAGGACAGTCAAGAGACCCAGTACTTC	CASSKQDSQETQYF
TRBV5-1	TRBJ2-5	TRBD2	NA	TGCGCCAGCAGCCCCGGGACTAGCGGGAGCGAAGAGACCCAGTACTTC	CASSPGTSGSEETQYF
TRBV18	TRBJ2-3	TRBD1	NA	TGTGCCAGCTCACCACAGGCTCCGGGACAGGGGAGCAGCAATACGCAGTATTTT	CASSPQAPGQGSSNTQYF
TRBV27	TRBJ1-2	TRBD1	NA	TGTGCCAGCAGAAAGACAGGGGGCGGGGGCTACACCTTC	CASRKTGGGGYTF
TRBV28	TRBJ1-5	NA	NA	TGTGCCAGTGAGGTAGGCAATCAGCCCCAGCATTTT	CASEVGNQPQHF
TRBV15	TRBJ2-3	NA	NA	TGTGCCACCAGCAGTGACGGGACATGGGCCACAGATACGCAGTATTTT	CATSSDGTWATDTQYF
TRBV6-1	TRBJ2-3	NA	NA	TGTGCCAGCAGTGTCACTAGCCCAATAAGCACAGATACGCAGTATTTT	CASSVTSPISTDTQYF
TRBV7-9	TRBJ1-1	TRBD1	NA	TGTGCCAGCAGCCCCAGGGGGTCTATGAACACTGAAGCTTTCTTT	CASSPRGSMNTEAFF
TRBV4-1	TRBJ2-1	NA	few	TGCGCCAGCAGCCAAGGCCAATTACAGGGAAGTGAGCAGTTCTTC	CASSQGQLQGSEQFF
TRBV7-9	TRBJ1-4	NA	few	TGTGCCAGCAGTTTAGGATCGGCGGTCACTAATGAAAAACTGTTTTTT	CASSLGSAVTNEKLFF
TRBV2	TRBJ2-7	NA	medium-sized	TGTGCCAGCAGTGACTGGCCCTACGAGCAGTACTTC	CASSDWPYEQYF
TRBV9	TRBJ2-5	TRBD2	once	TGTGCCAGCAGCGTAGCTTTGACTAGCCGAGAGACCCAGTACTTC	CASSVALTSRETQYF
TRBV28	TRBJ1-1	NA	NA	TGTGCCAGCAGTGGCATATCAGCGAGAGGTGAAGCTTTCTTT	CASSGISARGEAFF
TRBV5-1	TRBJ2-7	NA	once	TGCGCCAGCAGCTCGACCACGGGGACTTCCGAGCAGTACTTC	CASSSTTGTSEQYF
TRBV18	TRBJ1-6	NA	NA	TGTGCCAGCTCACAAGCCGGGAGTAATTCACCCCTCCACTTT	CASSQAGSNSPLHF
TRBV7-8	TRBJ2-7	NA	NA	TGTGCCAGCAGCTTAGAAGGGAGCCGACGCTACGAGCAGTACTTC	CASSLEGSRRYEQYF
TRBV25-1	TRBJ1-1	TRBD1	NA	TGTGCCAGCAGCCCGAGGACAGGAGGGAACACTGAAGCTTTCTTT	CASSPRTGGNTEAFF
TRBV4-3	TRBJ1-3	NA	NA	TGCGCCAGCAGCCACCCGTTCAGGGTGTCTGGAAACACCATATATTTT	CASSHPFRVSGNTIYF
TRBV6-5	TRBJ2-5	TRBD2	NA	TGTGCCAGCAGCCTAACTAGCGGGCTAGAGACCCAGTACTTC	CASSLTSGLETQYF
TRBV7-6	TRBJ1-3	TRBD1	NA	TGTGCCAGCAGCCCGAGTCCCGGGACAGGGAGCAACACCATATATTTT	CASSPSPGTGSNTIYF